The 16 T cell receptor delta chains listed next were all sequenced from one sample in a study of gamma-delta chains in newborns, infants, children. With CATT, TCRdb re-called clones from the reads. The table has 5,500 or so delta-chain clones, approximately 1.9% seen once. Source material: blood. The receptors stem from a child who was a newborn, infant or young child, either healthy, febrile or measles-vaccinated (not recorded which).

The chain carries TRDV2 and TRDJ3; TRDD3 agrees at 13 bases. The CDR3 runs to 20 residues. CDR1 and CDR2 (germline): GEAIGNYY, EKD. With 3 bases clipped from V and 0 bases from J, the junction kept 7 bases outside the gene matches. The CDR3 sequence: CACDVLGDTRDSWDTRQMFF. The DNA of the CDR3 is TGTGCCTGTGACGTACTGGGGGATACGCGGGACTCCTGGGACACCCGACAGATGTTTTTC.

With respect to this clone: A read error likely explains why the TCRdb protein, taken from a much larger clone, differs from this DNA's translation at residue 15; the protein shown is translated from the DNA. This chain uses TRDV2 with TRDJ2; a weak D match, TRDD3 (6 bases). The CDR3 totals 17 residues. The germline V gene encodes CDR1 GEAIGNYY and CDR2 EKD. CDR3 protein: CACDTLGSTSLTAQPFF. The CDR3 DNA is TGTGCCTGTGACACTCTGGGGTCCACCTCTTTGACAGCACAACCCTTCTTT.

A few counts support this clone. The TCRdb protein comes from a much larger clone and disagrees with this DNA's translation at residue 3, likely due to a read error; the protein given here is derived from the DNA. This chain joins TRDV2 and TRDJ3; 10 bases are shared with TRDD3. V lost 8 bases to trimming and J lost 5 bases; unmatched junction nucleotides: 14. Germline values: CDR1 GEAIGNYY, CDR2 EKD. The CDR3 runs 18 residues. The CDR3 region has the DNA TGTGCCTATGATTCAGTACTGGGGGATTTCCGGGACACCCGACAGATGTTTTTC. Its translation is CAYDSVLGDFRDTRQMFF.

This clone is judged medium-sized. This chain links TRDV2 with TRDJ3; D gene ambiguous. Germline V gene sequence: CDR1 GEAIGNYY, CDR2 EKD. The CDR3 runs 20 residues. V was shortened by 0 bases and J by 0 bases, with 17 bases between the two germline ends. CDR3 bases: TGTGCCTGTGACACCGGTTATAGGGGCCGGAGCTCCTGGGACACCCGACAGATGTTTTTC. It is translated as CACDTGYRGRSSWDTRQMFF.

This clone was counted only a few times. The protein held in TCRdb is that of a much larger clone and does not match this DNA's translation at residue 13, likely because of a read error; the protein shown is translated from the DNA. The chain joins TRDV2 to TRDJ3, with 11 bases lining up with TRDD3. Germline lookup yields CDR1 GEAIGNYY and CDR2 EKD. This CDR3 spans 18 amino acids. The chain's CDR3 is CACDTGGYGSWDARQMFF. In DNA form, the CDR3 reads TGTGCCTGTGACACTGGGGGATACGGCTCCTGGGACGCCCGACAGATGTTTTTC.

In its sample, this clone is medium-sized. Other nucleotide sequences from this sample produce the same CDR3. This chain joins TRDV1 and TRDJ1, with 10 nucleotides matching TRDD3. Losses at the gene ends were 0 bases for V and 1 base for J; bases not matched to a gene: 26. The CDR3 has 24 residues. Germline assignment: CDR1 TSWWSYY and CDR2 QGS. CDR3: CALGELQVPTVFAKLGDSTDKLIF. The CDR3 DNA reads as TGTGCTCTTGGGGAACTACAGGTACCTACCGTGTTCGCGAAACTGGGGGATTCCACCGATAAACTCATCTTT.

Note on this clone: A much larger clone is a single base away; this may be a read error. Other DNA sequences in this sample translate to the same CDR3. The CDR3 spells CACDTLGVTDKLIF. The CDR3 DNA follows: TGTGCCTGTGACACACTGGGAGTAACCGATAAACTCATCTTT. This chain connects TRDV2 to TRDJ1, with D tentatively TRDD3 (6 bases). In germline, CDR1 is GEAIGNYY, CDR2 EKD. The CDR3 runs to 14 residues. The germline V and J ends were trimmed by 1 base and 2 bases, with 10 bases remaining between them.

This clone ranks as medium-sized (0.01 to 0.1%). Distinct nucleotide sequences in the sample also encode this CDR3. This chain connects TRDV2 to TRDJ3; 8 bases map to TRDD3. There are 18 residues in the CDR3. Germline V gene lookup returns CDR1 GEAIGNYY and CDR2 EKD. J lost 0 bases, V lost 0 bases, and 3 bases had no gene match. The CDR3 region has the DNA TGTGCCTGTGACACCGCGGGGGATAGCTCCTGGGACACCCGACAGATGTTTTTC. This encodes CACDTAGDSSWDTRQMFF.

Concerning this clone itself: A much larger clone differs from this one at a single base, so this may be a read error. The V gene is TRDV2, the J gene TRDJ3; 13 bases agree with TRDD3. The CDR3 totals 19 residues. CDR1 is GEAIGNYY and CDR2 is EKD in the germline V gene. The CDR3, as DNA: TGTGCCTGTGGCACCGTACTGGGGGATACGCGCTGGGACACCCGACAGATGTTTTTC. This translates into CACGTVLGDTRWDTRQMFF.

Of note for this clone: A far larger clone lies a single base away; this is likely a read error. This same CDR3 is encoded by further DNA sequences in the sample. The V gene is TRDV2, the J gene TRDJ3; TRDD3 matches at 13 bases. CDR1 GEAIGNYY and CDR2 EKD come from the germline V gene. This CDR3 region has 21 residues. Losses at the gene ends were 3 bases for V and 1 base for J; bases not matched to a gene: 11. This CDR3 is CACDPILGDTLGSWDTRQMFF. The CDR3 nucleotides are TGTGCCTGTGACCCAATACTGGGGGATACGCTAGGTTCCTGGGACACCCGACAGATGTTTTTC.

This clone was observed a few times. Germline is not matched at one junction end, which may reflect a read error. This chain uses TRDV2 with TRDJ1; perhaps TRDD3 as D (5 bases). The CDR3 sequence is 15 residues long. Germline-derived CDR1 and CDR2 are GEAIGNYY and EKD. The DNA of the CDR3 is TGTGCCTGTGACACCGTGGGATCCGAAGCCGATAACCTCATCTTT. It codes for CACDTVGSEADNLIF.

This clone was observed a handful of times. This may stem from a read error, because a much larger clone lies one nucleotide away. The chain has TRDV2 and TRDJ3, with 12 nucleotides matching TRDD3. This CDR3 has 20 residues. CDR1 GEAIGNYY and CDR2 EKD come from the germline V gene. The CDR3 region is CACDTTGGYTRSWDTRQTFF. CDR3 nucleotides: TGTGCCTGTGACACCACTGGGGGATACACCCGCTCCTGGGACACCCGACAGACGTTTTTC.

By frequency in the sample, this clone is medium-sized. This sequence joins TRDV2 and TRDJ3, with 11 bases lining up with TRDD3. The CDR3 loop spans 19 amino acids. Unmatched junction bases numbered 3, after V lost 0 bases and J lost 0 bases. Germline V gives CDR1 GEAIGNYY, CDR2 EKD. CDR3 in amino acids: CACDTVGDTLSWDTRQMFF. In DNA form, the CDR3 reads TGTGCCTGTGACACCGTGGGGGATACGCTCTCCTGGGACACCCGACAGATGTTTTTC.

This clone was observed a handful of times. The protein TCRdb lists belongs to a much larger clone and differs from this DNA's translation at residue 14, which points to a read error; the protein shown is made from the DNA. The CDR3, as DNA: TGTGCCTGTGACACCGTACTGGGGGATACGCGCCGGGACGCCCGACAGATGTTTTTC. It specifies CACDTVLGDTRRDARQMFF. The J gene is TRDJ3, the V gene TRDV2; TRDD3 aligns across 13 bases. This CDR3 is built from 19 residues. Per germline, CDR1 GEAIGNYY and CDR2 EKD.

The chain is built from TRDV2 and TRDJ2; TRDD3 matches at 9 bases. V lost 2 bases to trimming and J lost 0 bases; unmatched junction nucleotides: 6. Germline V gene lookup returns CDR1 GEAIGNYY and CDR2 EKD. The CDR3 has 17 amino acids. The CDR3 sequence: CACDKALGDTLTAQLFF. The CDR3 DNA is TGTGCCTGTGACAAAGCACTGGGGGACACTTTGACAGCACAACTCTTCTTT.

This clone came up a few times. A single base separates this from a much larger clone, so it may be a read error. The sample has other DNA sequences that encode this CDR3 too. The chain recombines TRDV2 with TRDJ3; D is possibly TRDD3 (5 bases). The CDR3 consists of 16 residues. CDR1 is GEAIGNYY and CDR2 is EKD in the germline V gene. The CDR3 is CACDIPSSWDTRQMFF. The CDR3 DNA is TGTGCCTGTGACATACCCAGCTCCTGGGACACCCGCCAGATGTTTTTC.